One sample yielded the 9 T cell receptor beta chains listed below, sequenced in a study of control samples from healthy donors and cancer patients. Sequencing was performed with immunoSEQ multiplex PCR; in TCRdb, only in-frame clones are kept and a portion is missing. The sample holds more than 100,000 clones; less than 95% are singletons and the top ten take about 9%. Input material: blood. These receptor sequences come from a man aged 18 to 29 in good health.

This chain uses TRBV19 with TRBJ1-1, with a possible D match to TRBD1 (5 bases). There are 14 residues in the CDR3. In germline, CDR1 is LNHDA, CDR2 SQIVND (reference sequence). Deletions cut 5 bases from V and 8 bases from J, with 18 bases between. The CDR3 region is CASSFGTLLSEAFF. The CDR3 nucleotides read TGTGCCAGTAGTTTTGGGACCCTTCTAAGCGAAGCTTTCTTT.

This clone was picked up one time. J is TRBJ1-2 and V is TRBV3-1 (or the pseudogene TRBV3-2), with 7 bases matching TRBD1. The CDR3 length is 13 residues. Looked up from germline, CDR1 is LGHDT and CDR2 is YNNKEL (reference sequence). J gave up 3 bases and V 5 bases, and 3 bases lay outside the gene matches. The CDR3 region is CASSSGTDYGYTF. In DNA form, the CDR3 reads TGTGCCAGCAGCTCCGGGACAGACTATGGCTACACCTTC.

V and J are TRBV30 and TRBJ1-5; D call uncertain. The CDR3 runs 13 residues. Trimming left V 0 bases short and J 2 bases short, with 5 bases between. Germline V gene sequence: CDR1 GTSNPN, CDR2 SVGIG (reference sequence). In DNA, the CDR3 is TGTGCCTGGAGTGTTGTACGCAATCAGCCCCAGCATTTT. This gives the protein CAWSVVRNQPQHF.

This sequence joins TRBV9 and TRBJ1-1, with 9 bases that match TRBD1. CDR1 and CDR2 (germline): SGDLS, YYNGEE. V lost 3 bases to trimming and J lost 5 bases; unmatched junction nucleotides: 5. This CDR3 spans 14 amino acids. The CDR3 here is CASSETGGRTEAFF. The DNA of the CDR3 is TGTGCCAGCAGCGAGACAGGGGGGAGGACTGAAGCTTTCTTT.

The gene calls are TRBV27 and TRBJ1-1; D is perhaps TRBD1 (5 bases). V was clipped by 3 bases and J by 7 bases, with 18 bases between them. Looked up from germline, CDR1 is MNHEY and CDR2 is SMNVEV (reference sequence). This CDR3 is 15 amino acids long. The CDR3, as DNA: TGTGCCAGCAGTTTCAGGTCGGGGCCCGGACTTGAAGCTTTCTTT. This sequence encodes CASSFRSGPGLEAFF.

This rearrangement joins TRBV10-2 to TRBJ2-3; D tentatively fits TRBD1 or TRBD2 (6 bases each). The CDR3 length is 11 residues. CDR1 WSHSY and CDR2 SAAADI come from the germline V gene. Trimming took off 10 bases at V and 13 bases at J, with 18 bases between the two ends. CDR3 coding DNA: TGCGCCACGGGGGCCAACGCAGGGGAGTATTTT. This translates into CATGANAGEYF.

The chain recombines TRBV10-1 with TRBJ1-1; D perhaps matches TRBD1 (5 bases). The CDR3 covers 11 residues. In germline, CDR1 is WNHNN, CDR2 SYGVQD (reference sequence). V was trimmed by 5 bases and J by 5 bases, leaving 6 bases between them. For the CDR3, the DNA is TGCGCCAGCAGTAAGGGGACTGAAGCTTTCTTT. Its protein is CASSKGTEAFF.

This chain connects TRBV7-3 to TRBJ2-1; 14 nucleotides align to TRBD2. Looked up from germline, CDR1 is SGHTA and CDR2 is FQGTGA. This CDR3 region has 17 residues. V shed 5 bases and J 2 bases; nucleotides not matched to a gene: 5. The CDR3 region has the DNA TGTGCCAGCAGCGCCTCGACTAGCGGGGGGGCCTACAATGAGCAGTTCTTC. Residues: CASSASTSGGAYNEQFF.

Here the CDR3 DNA reads TGCAGTGCTAGTGCCGGGACAGGGTTAGAAGGCTACACCTTC. It is translated as CSASAGTGLEGYTF. The chain couples TRBV20-1 to TRBJ1-2, with 9 bases identical to TRBD1. Germline V gene sequence: CDR1 DFQATT, CDR2 SNEGSKA (reference sequence). With V trimmed by 3 bases and J by 8 bases, 10 bases remained unmatched. The CDR3 totals 14 residues.